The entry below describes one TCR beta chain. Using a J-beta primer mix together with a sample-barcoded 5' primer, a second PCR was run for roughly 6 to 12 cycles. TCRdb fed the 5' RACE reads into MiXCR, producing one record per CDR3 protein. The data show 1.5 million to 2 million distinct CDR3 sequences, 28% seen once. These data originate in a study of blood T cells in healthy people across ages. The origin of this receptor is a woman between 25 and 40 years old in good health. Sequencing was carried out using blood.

This CDR3 is CASSGLPWTSSTDTQYF. CDR3 sequence (DNA): TGCGCCAGCAGCGGATTACCGTGGACATCTAGCACAGATACGCAGTATTTT. The rearrangement uses TRBV4-1 and TRBJ2-3; TRBD1 might be the D (5 bases). The CDR3 extends over 17 amino acids. Trimming left V 5 bases short and J 0 bases short, with 18 bases between. Germline V gene sequence: CDR1 MGHRA, CDR2 YSYEKL.